Presented here are 15 T cell receptor beta chains from one specimen sequenced in a study of post-analysis software for immune sequencing data. Researchers reported that TCR beta cDNA libraries carried unique molecular identifiers. TCRdb fed the PCR reads into MiXCR, producing one record per CDR3 protein. The sample has 600,000 to 750,000 distinct CDR3 sequences; about 60% are singletons. Whole-study results and caveats: In patients, roughly five TRBV segments were more frequent than in controls, with TRBV5-6, TRBV5-1 and TRBV20-1 among them.

Their antigens remain unidentified. Sequenced: blood. The receptors were gathered from a girl aged 2 to 10 with multiple sclerosis.

This rearrangement joins TRBV3-1 to TRBJ2-7, with 10 bases aligning to TRBD2. J was trimmed by 12 bases and V by 0 bases; bases with no gene match: 5. The CDR3 has 13 residues. Germline V gene sequence: CDR1 LGHDT, CDR2 YNNKEL (reference sequence). This CDR3 reads CASSQDGSGRVYF. The CDR3 DNA reads as TGTGCCAGCAGCCAAGATGGGAGCGGGAGGGTGTACTTC.

The genes are TRBV14 and TRBJ2-6; D gene ambiguous. V was trimmed by 0 bases and J by 0 bases, leaving 6 bases between them. CDR1 is SGHDN, CDR2 FVKESK, per germline. This CDR3 comprises 16 residues. The CDR3 region is CASSQDRYSGANVLTF. In DNA form, the CDR3 reads TGTGCCAGCAGCCAAGACCGGTACTCTGGGGCCAACGTCCTGACTTTC.

This clonotype showed up just a few times. The V gene is TRBV7-9, the J gene TRBJ2-5, with a weak D call TRBD2 (5 bases). V lost 1 base, J lost 2 bases, and 11 bases lay in between. The CDR3 runs to 15 residues. Germline V gene data show CDR1 as SEHNR and CDR2 as FQNEAQ (reference sequence). In DNA, the CDR3 is TGTGCCAGCAGCTTAGTGAGGACGGGACAAGAGACCCAGTACTTC. This encodes CASSLVRTGQETQYF.

The chain joins TRBV5-1 to TRBJ1-3; tentatively, D is TRBD1 (6 bases). The germline V and J ends were trimmed by 4 bases and 4 bases, with 15 bases remaining between them. The CDR3 totals 15 residues. Germline values: CDR1 SGHRS, CDR2 YFSETQ. This CDR3 is CASSVQQGEGNTIYF. In nucleotides, the CDR3 is TGCGCCAGCAGCGTCCAACAGGGTGAGGGAAACACCATATATTTT.

The chain uses TRBV14 and TRBJ2-3; possibly TRBD1 or TRBD2 for D (5 bases each). Germline V gene sequence: CDR1 SGHDN, CDR2 FVKESK. The CDR3 length is 16 residues. Trimming shortened V by 2 bases and J by 0 bases, and 12 bases separated the two germline ends. For the CDR3, the DNA is TGTGCCAGCAGCCAACCCAGGGACCCTAGCACAGATACGCAGTATTTT. Its translation is CASSQPRDPSTDTQYF.

This clonotype was seen a few times. The CDR3 region has the DNA TGCAGCGTGGTCTCTTCGACAGGGGCCTACGAGCAGTACTTC. Residues: CSVVSSTGAYEQYF. V is TRBV29-1 and J is TRBJ2-7; 8 bases are a match to TRBD1. The CDR3 extends over 14 amino acids. Germline CDR1 and CDR2: SQVTM and ANQGSEA. Trimming cost V 6 bases and J 2 bases; bases outside gene matches: 9.

The rearrangement joins TRBV20-1 to TRBJ2-1, with D unclear. The length of the CDR3 is 12 residues. The V and J ends lost 3 bases and 5 bases respectively, with 8 bases between them. Germline values: CDR1 DFQATT, CDR2 SNEGSKA (reference sequence). CDR3: CSASYSDNEQFF. CDR3 bases: TGCAGTGCTAGTTATTCGGACAATGAGCAGTTCTTC.

This sequence joins TRBV29-1 and TRBJ2-1, with 7 bases fitting TRBD2. Germline V CDR1 and CDR2: SQVTM, ANQGSEA. J was trimmed by 14 bases and V by 3 bases; bases with no gene match: 10. CDR3 size: 12 residues. The CDR3 DNA sequence: TGCAGCGTTGAGCCGGCCGGGACTATAGAGTTCTTC. Translating gives CSVEPAGTIEFF.

This sequence joins TRBV5-1 and TRBJ2-1; 13 bases map to TRBD2. Germline CDR1 SGHRS, CDR2 YFSETQ. This CDR3 is built from 23 residues. Unmatched junction bases numbered 19, after V lost 1 base and J lost 0 bases. The CDR3 DNA sequence: TGCGCCAGCAGCTTGACTAGCGGGAGGGCCGGTTTTATTGGCTCCAGCTCCTACAATGAGCAGTTCTTC. It yields the protein CASSLTSGRAGFIGSSSYNEQFF.

The V call is TRBV2, the J call TRBJ2-3, with a possible D match to TRBD2 (5 bases). The germline V and J ends were trimmed by 4 bases and 0 bases, with 11 bases remaining between them. CDR1 is SNHLY and CDR2 is FYNNEI in the germline V gene. This CDR3 is 15 amino acids long. CDR3 sequence reads: CASSVPGGSTDTQYF. For the CDR3, the DNA is TGTGCCAGCAGTGTACCTGGCGGGAGCACAGATACGCAGTATTTT. Based on the CDR3 plus reference TRBV2 and TRBJ2-3, the full variable domain is EPEVTQTPSHQVTQMGQEVILRCVPISNHLYFYWYRQILGQKVEFLVSFYNNEISEKSEIFDDQFSVERPDGSNFTLKIRSTKLEDSAMYFCASSVPGGSTDTQYFGPGTRLTVL.

This sequence joins TRBV7-2 and TRBJ1-1; possible D gene TRBD1, 6 bases. V shed 2 bases and J shed 10 bases, with 20 bases lying between them. The CDR3 consists of 15 residues. In germline, CDR1 is SGHTA, CDR2 FQGNSA. The DNA for the CDR3 is TGTGCCAGCAGCTTAACTGGGGGGGGCAGCTTTTTAGCTTTCTTT. Amino acid sequence: CASSLTGGGSFLAFF.

The chain links TRBV10-1 to TRBJ2-7; 7 positions agree with TRBD1. The CDR3 is 14 amino acids. Germline CDR1 reads WNHNN; CDR2 reads SYGVQD (reference sequence). The trim removed 0 bases at V and 5 bases at J, leaving 4 bases unmatched. CDR3 residues: CASSESGQDHEQYF. The CDR3 coding sequence is TGCGCCAGCAGTGAGTCAGGACAGGACCACGAGCAGTACTTC.

This clonotype appeared a single time. The CDR3: CASRPGTSSSEQFF. DNA for the CDR3: TGTGCCAGCAGACCCGGGACTAGCTCCTCTGAGCAGTTCTTC. The V call is TRBV6-2 or TRBV6-3, the J call TRBJ2-1, with 9 bases fitting TRBD2. The CDR3 contains 14 residues. V shed 6 bases and J 9 bases; nucleotides not matched to a gene: 9. Looked up from germline, CDR1 is MNHEY and CDR2 is SVGEGT.

The chain carries TRBV12-3 or TRBV12-4 and TRBJ2-5; 10 nucleotides line up with TRBD1. The CDR3 spans 15 residues. The V gene end was trimmed by 7 bases and the J gene end by 0 bases; junction bases not matched to a gene: 5. The CDR3 region is CASNLGTGDQETQYF. CDR3 coding DNA: TGTGCCAGCAACCTGGGGACAGGGGACCAAGAGACCCAGTACTTC.

On this clonotype: One junction end disagrees with the germline gene, perhaps due to a read error. The chain is built from TRBV20-1 and TRBJ2-3; the match to TRBD2 covers 16 bases. In germline, CDR1 is DFQATT, CDR2 SNEGSKA (reference sequence). The CDR3 spans 19 residues. The CDR3 DNA reads as TGCAGTACTAGAGTAACCGGGACTAGCGGGAGGGCCAGCACAGATACGCAGTATTTT. Translation gives CSTRVTGTSGRASTDTQYF.